The clone carrying this T cell receptor (beta chain) was seen more than once but under ten times. TCRdb re-called the 5' RACE reads with MiXCR, one entry per CDR3 protein. The data hold approximately 64,000 distinct CDR3 sequences, with roughly a sixth observed a single time. These data originate in a study of early T cells in non-severe SARS-CoV-2 infection. Sequencing used whole blood, obtained at baseline. This sequence was found in an adult who was a healthcare worker with PCR-confirmed SARS-CoV-2 infection or an uninfected control (not recorded which).

The chain's CDR3 is CASSYRQGGIETQYF. CDR3 nucleotides: TGTGCCAGCAGCTACCGACAGGGGGGGATTGAGACCCAGTACTTC. The rearrangement uses TRBV7-9 and TRBJ2-5, with 9 bases that match TRBD1. The CDR3 sequence is 15 residues long. Looked up from germline, CDR1 is SEHNR and CDR2 is FQNEAQ (reference sequence). Losses at the gene ends were 4 bases for V and 5 bases for J; bases not matched to a gene: 8.